This T cell receptor beta chain is from a study of cytomegalovirus exposure and HLA in healthy donors. General study findings and limits: Three CMV-associated chains proved CMV antigen-specific in vitro.

Turning to this clone: Its antigen remains unknown.

The V gene's germline CDR1 is SGHVS and CDR2 FQNEAQ. V trimming: 7 bases; J trimming: 9 bases; junction bases outside the gene matches: 12. CDR3 length: 15 amino acids. Libraries were prepared by immunoSEQ multiplex PCR; TCRdb keeps only in-frame clonotypes and omits some of them. This table holds approximately 120,000 clones, around 90% found once. Sequencing was done on a sample of PBMCs. This chain uses TRBV7-8 with TRBJ2-1, with 10 bases aligning to TRBD2. This TCR came from a woman aged 18-30 years in good health and CMV-seronegative. The CDR3 spells CASTLRSGRDSEQFF. Here the CDR3 DNA reads TGTGCCAGCACCCTGAGAAGCGGGAGGGATAGTGAGCAGTTCTTC. Full variable domain (rest looked up from reference TRBV7-8 and TRBJ2-1): GAGVSQSPRYKVAKRGQDVALRCDPISGHVSLFWYQQALGQGPEFLTYFQNEAQLDKSGLPSDRFFAERPEGSVSTLKIQRTQQEDSAVYLCASTLRSGRDSEQFFGPGTRLTVL.